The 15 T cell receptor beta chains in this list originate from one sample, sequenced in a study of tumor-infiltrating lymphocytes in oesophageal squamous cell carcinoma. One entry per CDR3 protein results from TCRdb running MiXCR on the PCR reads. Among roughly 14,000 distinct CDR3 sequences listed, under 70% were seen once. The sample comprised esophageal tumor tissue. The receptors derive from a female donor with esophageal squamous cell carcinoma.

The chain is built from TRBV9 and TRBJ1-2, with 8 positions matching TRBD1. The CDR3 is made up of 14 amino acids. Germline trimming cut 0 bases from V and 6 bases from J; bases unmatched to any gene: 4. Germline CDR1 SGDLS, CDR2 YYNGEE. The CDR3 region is CASSVATGQDGYTF. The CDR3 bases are TGTGCCAGCAGCGTAGCAACGGGACAGGATGGCTACACCTTC.

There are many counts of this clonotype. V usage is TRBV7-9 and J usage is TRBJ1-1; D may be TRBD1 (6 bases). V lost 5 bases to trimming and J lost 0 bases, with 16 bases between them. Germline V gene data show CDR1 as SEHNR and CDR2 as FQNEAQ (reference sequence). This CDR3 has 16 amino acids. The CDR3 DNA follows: TGTGCCAGCAGCATATCGGGGAGGGGGATGAACACTGAAGCTTTCTTT. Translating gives CASSISGRGMNTEAFF.

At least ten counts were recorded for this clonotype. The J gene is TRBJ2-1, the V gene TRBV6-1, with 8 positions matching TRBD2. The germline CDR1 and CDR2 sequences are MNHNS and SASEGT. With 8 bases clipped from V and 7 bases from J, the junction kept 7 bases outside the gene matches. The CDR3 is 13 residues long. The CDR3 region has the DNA TGTGCCAGCTCCGGGGGGGCCGATAATGAGCAGTTCTTC. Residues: CASSGGADNEQFF.

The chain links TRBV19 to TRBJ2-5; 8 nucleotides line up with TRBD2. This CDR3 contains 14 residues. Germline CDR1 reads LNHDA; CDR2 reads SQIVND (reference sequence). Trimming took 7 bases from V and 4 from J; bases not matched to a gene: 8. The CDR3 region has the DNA TGTGCCAGTACTAGCGGGCTTATGGGAGAGACCCAGTACTTC. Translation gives CASTSGLMGETQYF.

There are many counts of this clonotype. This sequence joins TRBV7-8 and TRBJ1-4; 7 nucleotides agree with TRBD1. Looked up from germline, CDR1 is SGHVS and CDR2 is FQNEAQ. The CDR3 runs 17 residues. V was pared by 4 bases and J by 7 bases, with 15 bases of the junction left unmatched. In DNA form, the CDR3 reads TGTGCCAGCAGCTCGTACCGATCAGGGGGAGAAGCTGAAAAACTGTTTTTT. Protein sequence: CASSSYRSGGEAEKLFF.

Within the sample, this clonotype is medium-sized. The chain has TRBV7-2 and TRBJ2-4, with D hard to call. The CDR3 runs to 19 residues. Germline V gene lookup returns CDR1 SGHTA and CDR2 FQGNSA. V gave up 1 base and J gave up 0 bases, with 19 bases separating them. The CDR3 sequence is CASSLDDISTRAAKNIQYF. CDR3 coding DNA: TGTGCCAGCAGCTTAGATGATATCTCCACCCGGGCAGCCAAAAACATTCAGTACTTC.

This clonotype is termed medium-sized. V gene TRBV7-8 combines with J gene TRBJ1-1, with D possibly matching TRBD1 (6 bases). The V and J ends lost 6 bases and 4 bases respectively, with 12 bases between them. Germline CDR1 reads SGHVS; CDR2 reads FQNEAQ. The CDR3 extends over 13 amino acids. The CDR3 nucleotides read TGTGCCAGCAGTACTTCAGGGGCCACTGAAGCTTTCTTT. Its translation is CASSTSGATEAFF.

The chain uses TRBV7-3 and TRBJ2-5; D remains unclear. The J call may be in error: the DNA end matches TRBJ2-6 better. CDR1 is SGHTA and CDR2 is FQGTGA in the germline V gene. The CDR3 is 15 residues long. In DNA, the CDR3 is TGTGCCAGCAGCTTAACAGCGTTTGGGGCCAACGTCCTGACTTTC. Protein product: CASSLTAFGANVLTF.

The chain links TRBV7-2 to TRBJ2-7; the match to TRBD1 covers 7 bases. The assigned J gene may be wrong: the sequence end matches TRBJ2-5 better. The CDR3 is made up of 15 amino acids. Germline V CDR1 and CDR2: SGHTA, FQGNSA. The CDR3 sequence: CASSSRVGTVETQYF. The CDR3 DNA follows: TGTGCCAGCAGCTCCCGAGTCGGGACAGTAGAGACCCAGTACTTC.

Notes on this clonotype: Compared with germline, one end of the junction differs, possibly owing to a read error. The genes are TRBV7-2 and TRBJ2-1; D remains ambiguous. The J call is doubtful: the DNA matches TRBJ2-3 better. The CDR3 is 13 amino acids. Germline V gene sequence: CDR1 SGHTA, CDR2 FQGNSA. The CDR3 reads CASSLENPDTQYF. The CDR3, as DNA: TGCGCCAGCAGCTTGGAAAACCCGGATACGCAGTATTTT.

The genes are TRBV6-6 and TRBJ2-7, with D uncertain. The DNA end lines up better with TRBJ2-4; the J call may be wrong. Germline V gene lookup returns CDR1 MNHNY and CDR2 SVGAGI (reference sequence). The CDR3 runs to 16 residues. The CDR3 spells CASPLSEHLAKNIQYF. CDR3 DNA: TGTGCCAGCCCTTTGTCCGAGCATTTAGCCAAAAACATTCAGTACTTC.

The CDR3 nucleotides are TGTGCCAGCAGTCCACAAGCAGGCTATGGCTACACCTTC. Amino acid sequence: CASSPQAGYGYTF. The rearrangement links TRBV6-1 to TRBJ1-2; D uncertain. Germline CDR1 MNHNS, CDR2 SASEGT. Trimming left V 5 bases short and J 4 bases short, with 11 bases between. This CDR3 has 13 amino acids.

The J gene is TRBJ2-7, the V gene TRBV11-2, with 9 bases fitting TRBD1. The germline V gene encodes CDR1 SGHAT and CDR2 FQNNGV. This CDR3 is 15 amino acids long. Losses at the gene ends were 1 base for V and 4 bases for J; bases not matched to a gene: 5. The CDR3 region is CASSLGWTGEYEQYF. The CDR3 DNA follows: TGTGCCAGCAGCTTAGGCTGGACAGGGGAATACGAGCAGTACTTC.

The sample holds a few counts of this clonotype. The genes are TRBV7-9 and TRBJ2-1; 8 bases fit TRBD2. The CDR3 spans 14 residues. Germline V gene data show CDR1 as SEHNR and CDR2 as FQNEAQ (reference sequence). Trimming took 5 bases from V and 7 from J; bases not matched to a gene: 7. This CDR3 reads CASSPRTSLNEQFF. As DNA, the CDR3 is TGTGCCAGCAGCCCCAGGACTAGCTTGAATGAGCAGTTCTTC.

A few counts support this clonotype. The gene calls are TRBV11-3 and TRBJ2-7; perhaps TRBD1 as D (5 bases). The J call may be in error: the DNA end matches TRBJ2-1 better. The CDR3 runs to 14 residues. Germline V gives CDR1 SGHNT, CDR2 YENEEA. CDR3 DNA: TGTGCCAGCAGCTTAGCTCAGGGTGGGAATGAGCAGTTCTTC. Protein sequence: CASSLAQGGNEQFF.